This T cell receptor beta chain came from a study of T-cell reconstitution after alpha-beta-depleted transplantation in children. Preparation of the TCRbeta library used unique molecular identifiers. One entry per CDR3 protein, called by TCRdb with MiXCR from the PCR reads. The repertoire holds 280,000 or so distinct CDR3 sequences, with under 14% as singletons. J was trimmed by 3 bases and V by 1 base; bases with no gene match: 7. This CDR3 comprises 16 residues. Germline V gene data show CDR1 as KGHSH and CDR2 as LQKENI. Study results and caveats: Diversity and T-cell counts at one year after transplant derived mostly from new T cells.

This clonotype has a handful of counts. No antigen is known for it. This TCR was recovered from a male patient aged 2 to 9 who had a stem cell transplant for chronic granulomatous disease, so the T cells may come from the graft donor. The chain is built from TRBV18 and TRBJ2-5; TRBD2 matches at 8 bases. The sequencing used peripheral blood, collected 180 days after TCRalphabeta/CD19-depleted stem cell transplant. The CDR3 DNA reads TGTGCCAGCTCACCACTTCCCAGCGGGAGTGAAGAGACCCAGTACTTC. Translation: CASSPLPSGSEETQYF.